The 9 T cell receptor beta chains given below trace back to one sample, sequenced in a study of T cell responses to AZD1222 COVID-19 vaccine. Generated by immunoSEQ multiplex PCR, the TCRdb table keeps only in-frame clones and is missing some. The table has some 160,000 clones, approximately 90% seen once; the top ten hold 0.85% to 1.1%. Sequencing was performed on peripheral blood, taken 28 days after the second AZD1222 dose. The receptors were sampled from an adult who received the AZD1222 COVID-19 vaccine.

The chain recombines TRBV7-9 with TRBJ2-1, with 11 bases that match TRBD2. CDR3 length equals 15 residues. V was pared by 2 bases and J by 9 bases, with 6 bases of the junction left unmatched. The germline V gene has CDR1 SEHNR and CDR2 FQNEAQ (reference sequence). CDR3 nucleotides: TGTGCCAGCAGCTTAAAACTAGCGGGGGATTTTGAGCAGTTCTTC. Encoded protein: CASSLKLAGDFEQFF. The full variable domain, its missing parts supplied by reference TRBV7-9 and TRBJ2-1, is DTGVSQNPRHKITKRGQNVTFRCDPISEHNRLYWYRQTLGQGPEFLTYFQNEAQLEKSRLLSDRFSAERPKGSFSTLEIQRTEQGDSAMYLCASSLKLAGDFEQFFGPGTRLTVL.

The V gene is TRBV6-4, the J gene TRBJ2-1, with D tentatively TRBD2 (6 bases). Germline loops: CDR1 MRHNA, CDR2 SNTAGT. The CDR3 contains 13 residues. Trimming took off 5 bases at V and 4 bases at J, with 9 bases between the two ends. CDR3 nucleotide sequence: TGTGCCAGCAGTCCGGGGGAATACAATGAGCAGTTCTTC. Translating gives CASSPGEYNEQFF.

This chain links TRBV3-1 (or the pseudogene TRBV3-2) with TRBJ1-2, with a tentative D call TRBD1 (5 bases). This CDR3 contains 13 residues. From germline, CDR1 is LGHDT and CDR2 YNNKEL (reference sequence). V dropped 2 bases and J dropped 8 bases, with 12 bases sitting between them. The CDR3 loop is CASSQSGRGGYTF. CDR3 sequence (DNA): TGTGCCAGCAGCCAATCAGGGAGAGGAGGCTACACCTTC.

The chain is built from TRBV4-1 and TRBJ1-4; D ambiguous. The CDR3 loop spans 14 amino acids. The V end lost 1 base, the J end lost 4 bases, and 7 bases lay between the germline ends. Germline CDR1 reads MGHRA; CDR2 reads YSYEKL. Here the CDR3 DNA reads TGCGCCAGCAGCCAAGGGCAGCGTAATGAAAAACTGTTTTTT. It specifies CASSQGQRNEKLFF.

V gene TRBV25-1 combines with J gene TRBJ2-5; D call uncertain. The CDR3 consists of 14 residues. V dropped 2 bases and J dropped 5 bases, with 12 bases sitting between them. CDR1 MGHDK and CDR2 SYGVNS come from the germline V gene. The CDR3 sequence: CASSEGQSAETQYF. As DNA, the CDR3 is TGTGCCAGCAGTGAAGGGCAATCGGCGGAGACCCAGTACTTC.

A few counts support this clone. The V call is TRBV11-2, the J call TRBJ2-5, with D hard to call. The CDR3 runs to 15 residues. The germline V and J ends were trimmed by 3 bases and 2 bases, with 13 bases remaining between them. The germline CDR1 and CDR2 sequences are SGHAT and FQNNGV. CDR3 nucleotides: TGTGCCAGCAGCTTTTACTCGCGTGGTCAAGAGACCCAGTACTTC. Amino acid sequence: CASSFYSRGQETQYF. The full variable domain, with the rest looked up from reference TRBV11-2 and TRBJ2-5, is EAGVAQSPRYKIIEKRQSVAFWCNPISGHATLYWYQQILGQGPKLLIQFQNNGVVDDSQLPKDRFSAERLKGVDSTLKIQPAKLEDSAVYLCASSFYSRGQETQYFGPGTRLLVL.

The chain recombines TRBV3-1 (or the pseudogene TRBV3-2) with TRBJ1-2, with D possibly TRBD1 on 5 matching bases. V lost 0 bases to trimming and J lost 4 bases, with 12 bases between them. Germline values: CDR1 LGHDT, CDR2 YNNKEL (reference sequence). The CDR3 runs to 15 residues. CDR3 DNA: TGTGCCAGCAGCCAAGACATACAGGCCACCTATGGCTACACCTTC. Its protein product is CASSQDIQATYGYTF.

This rearrangement joins TRBV10-3 to TRBJ1-5, with D hard to call. Trimming shortened V by 3 bases and J by 5 bases, and 14 bases separated the two germline ends. Germline V gives CDR1 ENHRY, CDR2 SYGVKD. CDR3 size: 15 residues. For the CDR3, the DNA is TGTGCCATCAGTGAATCAGGATTTGGGGATCAGCCCCAGCATTTT. This sequence encodes CAISESGFGDQPQHF.

This clone has more than one count but fewer than ten. V usage is TRBV21-1 and J usage is TRBJ1-3; the table's D call, TRBD1, has no DNA check behind it. TRBV21-1 is termed a pseudogene. This CDR3 contains 15 residues. The CDR3: CASSKVRTAGNTIYF. DNA of the CDR3: TGTGCCAGCAGCAAAGTCCGGACAGCCGGAAACACCATATATTTT.